This T cell receptor beta chain was obtained from a study of Graves' ophthalmopathy and Graves' hyperthyroidism. For the study at large: At the time of initial diagnosis and before any treatment, peripheral blood was collected.

The study, taken as a whole, reports: In predicting ophthalmopathy progression, the model reached about 71% sensitivity and 72.22% specificity.

Germline V CDR1 and CDR2: ENHRY, SYGVKD. The CDR3 contains 14 residues. The ends lost 5 bases at V and 7 bases at J; junction bases unmatched: 9. RNA transcripts served as template for amplifying TCR beta CDR3 sequences. Following a first-round RT-PCR that used HTBI primers, a second-round multiplex PCR was carried out. Via MiXCR, TCRdb re-called the multiplex PCR reads, giving one row per CDR3 protein. The sample has about 700,000 distinct CDR3 sequences, 40% seen once; the top ten hold approximately 43%. This clonotype was seen a handful of times. Its antigen is unknown. The chain combines TRBV10-3 with TRBJ2-7; 9 bases map to TRBD2. Material: peripheral blood. This clonotype was obtained from an adult man with Graves' ophthalmopathy. This chain's CDR3 is CAISRGLAVGEQYF. Here the CDR3 DNA reads TGTGCCATCAGTAGGGGACTAGCTGTAGGGGAGCAGTACTTC.